Listed below are T cell receptor beta chains from one sample, sequenced in a study of blood T cell repertoires in COVID-19. Only in-frame clones appear in the TCRdb table, and some are missing; sequencing was by immunoSEQ multiplex PCR. The table lists about 120,000 clones, 85% to 90% of them singletons, with 0.88% in the top ten. Sequencing was performed on peripheral blood. These receptors were collected from a woman aged 50 to 65 with active or convalescent COVID-19. Each CDR3 is given with its conserved first and last residue. Each record gives: clone size, J gene, V gene, D gene, CDR3 protein, CDR3 DNA. D genes are given only for firm matches. Only some rows state a clone size, as once, few, many or a class for expanded clones.

>-|TRBJ2-1|TRBV6-2/TRBV6-3|-
CASSYGREQFF
TGTGCCAGCAGTTACGGCAGGGAGCAGTTCTTC
>-|TRBJ1-2|TRBV6-1|-
CASSELNRAGYTF
TGTGCCAGCAGTGAACTAAACCGAGCGGGCTACACCTTC
>-|TRBJ1-2|TRBV7-2|-
CASSPNPVTGYTF
TGTGCCAGCAGCCCGAACCCGGTAACTGGCTACACCTTC
>-|TRBJ2-1|TRBV28|TRBD2
CATSPALAGGPFYSYNEQFF
TGTGCCACCTCGCCGGCTCTAGCGGGAGGTCCCTTTTACTCTTACAATGAGCAGTTCTTC
>-|TRBJ1-5|TRBV10-3|-
CAISESIGAPQHF
TGTGCCATCAGTGAGTCGATTGGGGCACCCCAGCATTTT
>-|TRBJ1-1|TRBV15|TRBD1
CATSRDGQDTEAFF
TGTGCCACCAGCAGGGATGGACAGGACACTGAAGCTTTCTTT
>-|TRBJ2-1|TRBV6-2/TRBV6-3|TRBD2
CASSRTSGGSSYNEQFF
TGTGCCAGCAGCCGGACTAGCGGGGGGAGCTCCTACAATGAGCAGTTCTTC
>-|TRBJ2-7|TRBV4-2|-
CASSQDLGPISYEQYF
TGTGCCAGCAGCCAAGATTTGGGCCCTATCTCCTACGAGCAGTACTTC
>-|TRBJ1-5|TRBV27|-
CASSPPGTRNQPQHF
TGTGCCAGCAGTCCTCCAGGGACACGCAATCAGCCCCAGCATTTT
>few|TRBJ2-5|TRBV19|-
CASATGTSETQYF
TGTGCCAGTGCCACCGGGACATCAGAGACCCAGTACTTC
>-|TRBJ2-1|TRBV6-6|TRBD2
CASSYSPGGYNEQFF
TGTGCCAGCAGTTACTCGCCGGGAGGATACAATGAGCAGTTCTTC
>-|TRBJ2-7|TRBV6-6|TRBD2
CASTVGLAGEGYF
TGTGCCAGCACGGTCGGACTAGCGGGAGAAGGATACTTC
>-|TRBJ2-5|TRBV5-4|TRBD2
CASRPLPGLAGGQYQETQYF
TGTGCCAGCAGGCCGCTGCCGGGACTAGCGGGAGGACAGTACCAAGAGACCCAGTACTTC
>-|TRBJ2-3|TRBV7-8|TRBD2
CASRTSPADTQYF
TGTGCCAGTAGGACTAGCCCGGCAGATACGCAGTATTTT
>-|TRBJ2-7|TRBV28|-
CASRSSRLEQYF
TGTGCCAGCAGGAGTTCGCGCCTCGAGCAGTACTTC
>-|TRBJ2-3|TRBV6-5|TRBD1
CAARDRVTDTQYF
TGTGCCGCCAGGGACAGGGTGACAGATACGCAGTATTTT
>-|TRBJ2-3|TRBV27|TRBD2
CASGKRLADPTQYF
TGTGCCAGCGGAAAAAGACTAGCGGACCCTACGCAGTATTTT
>-|TRBJ2-6|TRBV11-2|TRBD1
CASRPQGAGANVLTF
TGTGCCAGCAGACCCCAGGGGGCCGGGGCCAACGTCCTGACTTTC
>-|TRBJ1-1|TRBV29-1|TRBD1
CSVESLYRGNSEAFF
TGCAGCGTTGAGTCCCTCTACAGGGGGAATTCTGAAGCTTTCTTT
>-|TRBJ2-1|TRBV4-2|TRBD2
CASSHMAGTSGSGEQFF
TGTGCCAGCAGCCACATGGCCGGGACTAGCGGGAGTGGGGAGCAGTTCTTC
>-|TRBJ1-1|TRBV6-1|-
CASSEIGVNTEAFF
TGTGCCAGCAGTGAAATCGGAGTGAACACTGAAGCTTTCTTT
>-|TRBJ2-7|TRBV27|TRBD1
CASRYRGQSSSYEQYF
TGTGCCAGCAGATACAGGGGACAGAGCAGCTCCTACGAGCAGTACTTC
>-|TRBJ2-1|TRBV6-2/TRBV6-3|TRBD2
CASSPGLAGGFREQFF
TGTGCCAGCAGTCCGGGACTAGCGGGAGGATTCAGGGAGCAGTTCTTC
>-|TRBJ1-5|TRBV6-4|TRBD1
CASIGMPGQGGNYSNQPQHF
TGTGCCAGCATCGGAATGCCAGGACAGGGCGGAAATTATAGCAATCAGCCCCAGCATTTT
>-|TRBJ2-7|TRBV15|TRBD2
CATSPTGTSGLYEQYF
TGTGCCACCAGCCCTACCGGGACTAGCGGACTCTACGAGCAGTACTTC
>-|TRBJ2-1|TRBV2|-
CASSEGQGPYNEQFF
TGTGCCAGCAGTGAAGGTCAGGGGCCCTACAATGAGCAGTTCTTC
>-|TRBJ1-1|TRBV29-1|TRBD1
CSYGTGGPNTEAFF
TGCAGCTACGGGACAGGGGGGCCGAACACTGAAGCTTTCTTT
>-|TRBJ1-2|TRBV28|-
CASSSPRGASGYTF
TGTGCCAGCAGCTCGCCCCGGGGGGCTTCTGGCTACACCTTC
>-|TRBJ2-2|TRBV7-8|-
CASSPRLGPFTGELFF
TGTGCCAGCAGCCCTCGACTAGGACCTTTCACCGGGGAGCTGTTTTTT
>-|TRBJ1-1|TRBV10-3|TRBD1
CAIRGQGATEAFF
TGTGCCATCAGGGGACAGGGGGCAACTGAAGCTTTCTTT
>-|TRBJ2-3|TRBV5-1|-
CASSQGLKTDTQYF
TGCGCCAGCAGTCAGGGGCTTAAGACAGATACGCAGTATTTT
>-|TRBJ1-2|TRBV30|TRBD1
CALSPTGVRNTF
TGTGCCCTTTCCCCAACAGGGGTAAGGAACACCTTC
>-|TRBJ2-5|TRBV19|-
CASIDYEQETQYF
TGTGCCAGTATTGACTACGAACAAGAGACCCAGTACTTC
>few|TRBJ2-1|TRBV9|TRBD2
CASSISGGSEYNEQFF
TGTGCCAGCAGCATTAGTGGCGGGAGTGAATACAATGAGCAGTTCTTC
>-|TRBJ2-7|TRBV15|-
CATSRDLAREQYF
TGTGCCACCAGCAGAGATCTAGCGCGCGAGCAGTACTTC
>-|TRBJ2-1|TRBV19|TRBD1
CASGGDRGYYNEQFF
TGTGCCAGCGGAGGGGACAGGGGCTACTACAATGAGCAGTTCTTC
>-|TRBJ2-5|TRBV5-4|TRBD1
CASSFWDRGLETQYF
TGTGCCAGCAGCTTTTGGGACAGGGGGCTCGAGACCCAGTACTTC
>few|TRBJ2-7|TRBV23-1|TRBD1
CASRQGAREQYF
TGCGCCAGCCGACAGGGGGCGAGGGAGCAGTACTTC
>-|TRBJ1-1|TRBV5-5|-
CASSLAGNTEAFF
TGTGCCAGCAGCTTGGCCGGGAACACTGAAGCTTTCTTT
>few|TRBJ1-2|TRBV2|TRBD1
CASSIGQGANYGYTF
TGTGCCAGCAGCATCGGCCAGGGGGCTAACTATGGCTACACCTTC
>-|TRBJ2-5|TRBV5-6|-
CASSYPGNQETQYF
TGTGCCAGCAGCTACCCAGGGAACCAAGAGACCCAGTACTTC
>-|TRBJ2-1|TRBV7-9|-
CASRLGQASYNEQFF
TGTGCCAGCAGACTAGGGCAGGCCTCCTACAATGAGCAGTTCTTC
>-|TRBJ1-2|TRBV7-8|-
CASSNSNRVRYGYTF
TGTGCCAGCAGCAATTCAAACAGGGTTAGGTATGGCTACACCTTC
>-|TRBJ1-1|TRBV27|TRBD1
CATGGQGDTEAFF
TGTGCCACTGGAGGACAGGGGGACACTGAAGCTTTCTTT
>few|TRBJ1-2|TRBV20-1|-
CSARVRGGYTF
TGCAGTGCTAGGGTCAGGGGTGGCTACACCTTC
>-|TRBJ1-5|TRBV2|TRBD1
CASSRGLGNQPQHF
TGTGCCAGCAGTAGGGGGCTAGGCAATCAGCCCCAGCATTTT
>-|TRBJ2-1|TRBV6-4|TRBD1
CASSDDTGDEQFF
TGTGCCAGCAGTGACGACACAGGGGATGAGCAGTTCTTC
>-|TRBJ2-2|TRBV7-7|-
CASSPTPGQHTGELFF
TGTGCTAGCAGCCCCACCCCCGGACAGCACACCGGGGAGCTGTTTTTT
>-|TRBJ2-1|TRBV19|-
CASSMEGGAYNEQFF
TGTGCCAGTAGTATGGAGGGTGGGGCCTACAATGAGCAGTTCTTC
>-|TRBJ2-3|TRBV18|-
CASSPVQGTDTQYF
TGTGCCAGCTCACCTGTCCAGGGCACAGATACGCAGTATTTT
>-|TRBJ2-2|TRBV28|TRBD2
CASSLLGGRSAGELFF
TGTGCCAGCAGTTTATTGGGCGGGAGGAGCGCCGGGGAGCTGTTTTTT
>-|TRBJ2-7|TRBV24-1|-
CATSDQGDEQYF
TGTGCCACCAGTGATCAAGGGGACGAGCAGTACTTC
>-|TRBJ2-3|TRBV19|-
CASHRGRPTDTQYF
TGTGCCAGTCACCGGGGGAGGCCCACAGATACGCAGTATTTT
>-|TRBJ2-7|TRBV28|-
CASSFELASTYEQYF
TGTGCCAGCAGTTTTGAACTAGCATCGACCTACGAGCAGTACTTC
>-|TRBJ2-7|TRBV5-6|TRBD2
CASSWTSGYEQYF
TGTGCCAGCAGCTGGACTAGCGGATACGAGCAGTACTTC
>-|TRBJ2-1|TRBV30|TRBD2
CAWSWEAGDNEQFF
TGTGCCTGGAGTTGGGAAGCGGGAGACAATGAGCAGTTCTTC
>-|TRBJ1-5|TRBV20-1|-
CSASPRGHYSNQPQHF
TGCAGTGCTAGTCCCAGGGGCCACTATAGCAATCAGCCCCAGCATTTT